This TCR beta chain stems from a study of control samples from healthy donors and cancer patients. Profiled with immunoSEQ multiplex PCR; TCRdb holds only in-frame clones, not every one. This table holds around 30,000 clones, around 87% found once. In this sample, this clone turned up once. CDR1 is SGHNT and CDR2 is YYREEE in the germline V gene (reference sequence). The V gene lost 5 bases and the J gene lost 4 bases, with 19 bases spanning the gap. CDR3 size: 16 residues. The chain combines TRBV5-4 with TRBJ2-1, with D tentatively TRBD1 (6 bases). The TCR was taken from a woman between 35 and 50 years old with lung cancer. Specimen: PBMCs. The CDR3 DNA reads TGTGCCAGCAGTCAAAAGACAGGAGCTTCTTACAATGAGCAGTTCTTC. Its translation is CASSQKTGASYNEQFF. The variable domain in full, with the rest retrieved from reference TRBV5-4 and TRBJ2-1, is ETGVTQSPTHLIKTRGQQVTLRCSSQSGHNTVSWYQQALGQGPQFIFQYYREEENGRGNFPPRFSGLQFPNYSSELNVNALELDDSALYLCASSQKTGASYNEQFFGPGTRLTVL.